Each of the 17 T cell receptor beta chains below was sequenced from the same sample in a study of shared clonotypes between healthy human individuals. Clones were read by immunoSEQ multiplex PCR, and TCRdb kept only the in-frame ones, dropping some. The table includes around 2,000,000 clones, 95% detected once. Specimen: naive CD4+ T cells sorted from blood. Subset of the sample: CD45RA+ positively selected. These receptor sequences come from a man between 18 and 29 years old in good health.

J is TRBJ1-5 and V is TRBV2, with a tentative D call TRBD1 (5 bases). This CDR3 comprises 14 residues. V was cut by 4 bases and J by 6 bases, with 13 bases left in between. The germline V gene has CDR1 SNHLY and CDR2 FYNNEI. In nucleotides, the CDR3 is TGTGCCAGCAGTGCGACAGCCGGCGGTCAGCCCCAGCATTTT. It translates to CASSATAGGQPQHF.

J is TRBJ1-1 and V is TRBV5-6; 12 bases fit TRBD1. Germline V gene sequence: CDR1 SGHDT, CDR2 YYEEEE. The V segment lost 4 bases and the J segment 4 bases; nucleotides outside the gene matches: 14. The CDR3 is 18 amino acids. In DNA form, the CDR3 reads TGTGCCAGCAGCCACCGGGGAACCGGGACAGGGGGCCGCACTGAAGCTTTCTTT. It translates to CASSHRGTGTGGRTEAFF.

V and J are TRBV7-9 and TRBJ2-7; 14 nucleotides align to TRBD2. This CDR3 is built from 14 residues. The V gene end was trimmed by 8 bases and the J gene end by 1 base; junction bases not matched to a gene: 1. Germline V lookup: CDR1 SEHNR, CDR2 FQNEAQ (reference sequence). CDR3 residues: CASGLAGGSYEQYF. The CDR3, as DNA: TGTGCCAGCGGACTAGCGGGGGGTTCCTACGAGCAGTACTTC.

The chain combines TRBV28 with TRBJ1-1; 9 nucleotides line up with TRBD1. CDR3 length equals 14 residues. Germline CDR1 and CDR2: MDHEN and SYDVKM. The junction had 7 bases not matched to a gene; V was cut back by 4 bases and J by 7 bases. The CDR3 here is CASSSPGQGFEAFF. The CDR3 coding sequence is TGTGCCAGCAGTTCTCCCGGACAGGGGTTTGAAGCTTTCTTT.

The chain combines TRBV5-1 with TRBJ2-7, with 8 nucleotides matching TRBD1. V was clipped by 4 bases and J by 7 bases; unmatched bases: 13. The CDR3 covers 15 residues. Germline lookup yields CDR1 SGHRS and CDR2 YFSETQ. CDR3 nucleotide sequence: TGCGCCAGCAGCCCAGGACAGGGTCTGGGCGCTGAGCAGTACTTC. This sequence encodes CASSPGQGLGAEQYF.

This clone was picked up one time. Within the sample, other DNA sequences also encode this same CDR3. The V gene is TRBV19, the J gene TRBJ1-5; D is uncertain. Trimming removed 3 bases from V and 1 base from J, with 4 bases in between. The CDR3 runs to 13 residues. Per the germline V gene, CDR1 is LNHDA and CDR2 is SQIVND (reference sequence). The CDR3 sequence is CASSIESNQPQHF. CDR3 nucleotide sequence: TGTGCCAGTAGTATCGAAAGCAATCAGCCCCAGCATTTT. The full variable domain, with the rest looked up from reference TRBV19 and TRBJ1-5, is DGGITQSPKYLFRKEGQNVTLSCEQNLNHDAMYWYRQDPGQGLRLIYYSQIVNDFQKGDIAEGYSVSREKKESFPLTVTSAQKNPTAFYLCASSIESNQPQHFGDGTRLSIL.

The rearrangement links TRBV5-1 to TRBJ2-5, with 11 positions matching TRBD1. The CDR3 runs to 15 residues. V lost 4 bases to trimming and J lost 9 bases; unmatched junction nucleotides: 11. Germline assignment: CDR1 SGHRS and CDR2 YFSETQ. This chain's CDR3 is CASSTLPGQGVAQYF. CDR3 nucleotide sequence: TGCGCCAGCAGCACACTTCCGGGACAGGGGGTGGCCCAGTACTTC.

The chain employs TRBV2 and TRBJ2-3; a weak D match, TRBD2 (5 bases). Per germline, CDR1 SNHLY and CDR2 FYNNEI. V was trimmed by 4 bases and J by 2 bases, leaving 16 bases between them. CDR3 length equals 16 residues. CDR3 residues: CASSAERGQLTDTQYF. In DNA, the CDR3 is TGTGCCAGCAGTGCTGAGAGAGGGCAACTCACAGATACGCAGTATTTT.

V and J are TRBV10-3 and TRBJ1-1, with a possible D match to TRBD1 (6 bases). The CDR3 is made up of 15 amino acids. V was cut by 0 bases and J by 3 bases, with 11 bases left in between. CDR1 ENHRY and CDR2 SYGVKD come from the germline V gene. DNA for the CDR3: TGTGCCATCAGTGAGTCGGGGGGCACGTACACTGAAGCTTTCTTT. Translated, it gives CAISESGGTYTEAFF.

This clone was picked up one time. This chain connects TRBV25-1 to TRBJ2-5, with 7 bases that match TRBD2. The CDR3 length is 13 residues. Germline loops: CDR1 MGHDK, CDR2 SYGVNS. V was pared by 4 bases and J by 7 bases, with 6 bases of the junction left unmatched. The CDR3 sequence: CASSALPGGTQYF. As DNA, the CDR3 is TGTGCCAGCAGTGCTCTCCCGGGGGGGACCCAGTACTTC.

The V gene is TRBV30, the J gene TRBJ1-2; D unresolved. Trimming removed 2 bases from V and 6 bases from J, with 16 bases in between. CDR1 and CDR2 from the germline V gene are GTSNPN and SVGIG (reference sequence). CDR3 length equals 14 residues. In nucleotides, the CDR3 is TGTGCCTGGAGTCCTCTGACGGACTTGGATGGCTACACCTTC. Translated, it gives CAWSPLTDLDGYTF.

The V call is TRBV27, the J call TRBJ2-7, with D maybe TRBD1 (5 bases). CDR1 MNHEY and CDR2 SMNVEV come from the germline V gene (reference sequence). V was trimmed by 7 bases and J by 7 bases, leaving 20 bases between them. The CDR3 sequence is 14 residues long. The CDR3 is CASKPRAYPVEQYF. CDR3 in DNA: TGTGCCAGCAAACCCAGGGCCTATCCAGTTGAGCAGTACTTC.

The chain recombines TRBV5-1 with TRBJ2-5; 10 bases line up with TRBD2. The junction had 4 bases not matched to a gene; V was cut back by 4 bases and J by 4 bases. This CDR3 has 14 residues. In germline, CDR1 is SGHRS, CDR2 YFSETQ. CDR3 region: CASSPSGGRETQYF. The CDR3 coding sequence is TGCGCCAGCAGCCCTAGCGGGGGTCGAGAGACCCAGTACTTC.

CDR3 residues: CASSVGGDMYNSPLHF. CDR3 coding DNA: TGTGCCAGCAGCGTAGGTGGGGACATGTATAATTCACCCCTCCACTTT. V usage is TRBV9 and J usage is TRBJ1-6; possible D gene TRBD1, 6 bases. This CDR3 is built from 16 residues. Trimming removed 0 bases from V and 4 bases from J, with 11 bases in between. Germline values: CDR1 SGDLS, CDR2 YYNGEE.

The CDR3 sequence: CASSPKRDTPGFAANEQFF. The CDR3 nucleotides are TGTGCCAGCAGCCCCAAGCGGGACACGCCGGGGTTTGCTGCAAATGAGCAGTTCTTC. The chain couples TRBV5-4 to TRBJ2-1; TRBD2 is a possible D gene (7 bases). CDR3 length equals 19 residues. The germline gives CDR1 SGHNT, CDR2 YYREEE (reference sequence). The V end lost 4 bases, the J end lost 7 bases, and 30 bases lay between the germline ends.

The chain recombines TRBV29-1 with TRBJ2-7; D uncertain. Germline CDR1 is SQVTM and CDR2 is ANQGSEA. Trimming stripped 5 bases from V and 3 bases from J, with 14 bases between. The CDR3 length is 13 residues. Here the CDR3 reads CSVRPLLSYEQYF. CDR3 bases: TGCAGCGTTCGCCCATTATTGAGCTACGAGCAGTACTTC.

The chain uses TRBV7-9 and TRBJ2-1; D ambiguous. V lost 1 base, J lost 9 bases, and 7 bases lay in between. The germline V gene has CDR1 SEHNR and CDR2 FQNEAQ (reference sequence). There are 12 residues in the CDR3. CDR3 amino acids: CASSLDPGEQFF. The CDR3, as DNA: TGTGCCAGCAGCTTAGATCCGGGTGAGCAGTTCTTC.